These 29 T cell receptor beta chains came from one sample sequenced in a study of cytomegalovirus exposure and HLA in healthy donors. 13 Jbeta primers and 60 Vbeta primers were used for the PCR. TCRdb's table, derived via immunoSEQ multiplex PCR, lists solely in-frame clones and lacks some. The specimen's table records 56,000 or so clones. Input material: PBMCs. The receptors originated from a man aged 35-49 years in good health and CMV-seropositive.

The rearrangement uses TRBV6-5 and TRBJ2-7; D possibly corresponds to TRBD1 (6 bases). Germline lookup yields CDR1 MNHEY and CDR2 SVGAGI. The CDR3 is made up of 14 amino acids. Trimming shortened V by 2 bases and J by 5 bases, and 13 bases separated the two germline ends. CDR3 nucleotide sequence: TGTGCCAGCAGTTACCAATCAGGGGTCAACGAGCAGTACTTC. Protein sequence: CASSYQSGVNEQYF.

V and J are TRBV7-8 and TRBJ1-2; TRBD1 matches 8 bases. The V gene's germline CDR1 is SGHVS and CDR2 FQNEAQ. This CDR3 comprises 14 residues. V shed 5 bases, J shed 4 bases, and the junction held 6 bases outside the gene matches. DNA of the CDR3: TGTGCCAGCAGCACACAAGACAGGGGCTATGGCTACACCTTC. Its translation: CASSTQDRGYGYTF.

Written as DNA, the CDR3 is TGTGCCAGCAGAAGGGGGACAGAACAAGAGACCCAGTACTTC. Its translation is CASRRGTEQETQYF. The J gene is TRBJ2-5, the V gene TRBV2; 7 bases line up with TRBD1. V was pared by 6 bases and J by 2 bases, with 6 bases of the junction left unmatched. The germline gives CDR1 SNHLY, CDR2 FYNNEI. There are 14 residues in the CDR3.

V gene TRBV13 combines with J gene TRBJ1-2, with a weak D call TRBD1 (5 bases). The germline gives CDR1 PRHDT, CDR2 FYEKMQ (reference sequence). The CDR3 totals 20 residues. V gave up 5 bases and J gave up 7 bases, with 35 bases separating them. The CDR3 sequence: CASSLTNALGLRTLYRGYTF. The CDR3 nucleotides are TGTGCCAGCAGCCTGACGAATGCCTTGGGACTTCGGACTTTATATCGTGGCTACACCTTC.

This chain connects TRBV7-8 to TRBJ2-2, with D possibly TRBD2 on 5 matching bases. Trimming pared 6 bases from V and 6 bases from J, leaving 11 bases between. Germline-derived CDR1 and CDR2 are SGHVS and FQNEAQ. The CDR3 runs to 13 residues. The CDR3 protein is CASSWTGPGELFF. The CDR3 DNA reads as TGTGCCAGCAGTTGGACTGGGCCCGGGGAGCTGTTTTTT.

The V call is TRBV11-1, the J call TRBJ2-3; no definite D call. V lost 4 bases and J lost 3, with 11 bases in between. The CDR3 loop spans 14 amino acids. Germline V gene data show CDR1 as SGHAT and CDR2 as FQDESV (reference sequence). The CDR3 region has the DNA TGTGCCAGCAGCTCAGACGCGGAAACAGATACGCAGTATTTT. Protein: CASSSDAETDTQYF.

The V and J genes are TRBV9 and TRBJ2-7; TRBD2 is a possible D gene (6 bases). Trimming cost V 0 bases and J 0 bases, with 10 bases left between them. The CDR3 has 15 amino acids. CDR1 and CDR2 (germline): SGDLS, YYNGEE. The CDR3: CASSVDGGHSYEQYF. CDR3 nucleotide sequence: TGTGCCAGCAGCGTAGATGGAGGGCACTCCTACGAGCAGTACTTC.

V is TRBV15 and J is TRBJ2-5; TRBD1 matches at 7 bases. V trimming: 3 bases; J trimming: 10 bases; junction bases outside the gene matches: 14. The CDR3 spans 15 residues. The germline CDR1 and CDR2 sequences are LNHNV and YYDKDF (reference sequence). CDR3 sequence reads: CATSSPGTAQVFQYF. CDR3 sequence (DNA): TGTGCCACCAGCAGTCCCGGGACAGCCCAGGTTTTCCAGTACTTC.

This chain connects TRBV7-9 to TRBJ1-1, with no clear D. The CDR3 is 12 residues long. Trimming shortened V by 8 bases and J by 8 bases, and 15 bases separated the two germline ends. The germline V gene encodes CDR1 SEHNR and CDR2 FQNEAQ (reference sequence). This CDR3 is CASLDGENEAFF. DNA of the CDR3: TGTGCCAGCCTTGATGGGGAGAACGAAGCTTTCTTT.

In DNA, the CDR3 is TGTGCCAGCAGTTTCCCCCGCGACGGAGGAGGCTACACCTTC. This encodes CASSFPRDGGGYTF. This chain joins TRBV6-6 and TRBJ1-2; D is unclear. V dropped 4 bases and J dropped 8 bases, with 17 bases sitting between them. The CDR3 contains 14 residues. Germline CDR1 reads MNHNY; CDR2 reads SVGAGI (reference sequence).

The genes are TRBV27 and TRBJ2-1; perhaps TRBD2 as D (5 bases). The V end was cut by 6 bases, the J end by 6 bases, with 15 bases between. The CDR3 sequence is 14 residues long. CDR1 and CDR2 from the germline V gene are MNHEY and SMNVEV (reference sequence). The CDR3 here is CASRGTGSSNEQFF. CDR3 nucleotides: TGTGCCAGCAGGGGAACGGGATCTAGCAATGAGCAGTTCTTC.

This rearrangement joins TRBV5-1 to TRBJ2-7; TRBD1 matches at 10 bases. The CDR3 extends over 14 amino acids. The V segment lost 0 bases and the J segment 7 bases; nucleotides outside the gene matches: 4. Germline CDR1 is SGHRS and CDR2 is YFSETQ. The CDR3 loop reads CASSLGQGAEEQYF. The CDR3, as DNA: TGCGCCAGCAGCTTGGGACAGGGGGCTGAGGAGCAGTACTTC.

The CDR3 loop reads CAIWGRERGGEQFF. The CDR3 nucleotides read TGTGCCATCTGGGGCCGGGAGCGAGGTGGGGAGCAGTTCTTC. The chain combines TRBV6-1 with TRBJ2-1, with D possibly matching TRBD2 (6 bases). Trimming took 10 bases from V and 10 from J, leaving 23 bases between them. CDR1 and CDR2 (germline): MNHNS, SASEGT. This CDR3 is built from 14 residues.

The chain joins TRBV28 to TRBJ1-2, with 7 bases fitting TRBD1. Looked up from germline, CDR1 is MDHEN and CDR2 is SYDVKM. V trimming: 1 base; J trimming: 8 bases; junction bases outside the gene matches: 4. The CDR3 totals 13 residues. CDR3: CASSLYRGEGYTF. In nucleotides, the CDR3 is TGTGCCAGCAGTTTATACAGGGGCGAAGGCTACACCTTC.

CDR3 amino acids: CASNPGQGVQTQYF. The CDR3 nucleotides are TGTGCCAGCAATCCGGGACAGGGGGTACAGACCCAGTACTTC. The chain links TRBV27 to TRBJ2-5, with 11 positions matching TRBD1. The CDR3 totals 14 residues. Germline V gene lookup returns CDR1 MNHEY and CDR2 SMNVEV (reference sequence). Losses at the gene ends were 7 bases for V and 6 bases for J; bases not matched to a gene: 7.

The chain is built from TRBV2 and TRBJ1-5; D unclear. Trimming took off 1 base at V and 0 bases at J, with 10 bases between the two ends. This CDR3 has 16 amino acids. CDR1 and CDR2 (germline): SNHLY, FYNNEI. In nucleotides, the CDR3 is TGTGCCAGCAGTGAAGAGACAACCTATAGCAATCAGCCCCAGCATTTT. Protein sequence: CASSEETTYSNQPQHF. Variable domain in full (rest from reference TRBV2 and TRBJ1-5): EPEVTQTPSHQVTQMGQEVILRCVPISNHLYFYWYRQILGQKVEFLVSFYNNEISEKSEIFDDQFSVERPDGSNFTLKIRSTKLEDSAMYFCASSEETTYSNQPQHFGDGTRLSIL.

The chain combines TRBV28 with TRBJ2-7; 11 positions agree with TRBD1. V shed 2 bases and J 3 bases; nucleotides not matched to a gene: 6. The CDR3 covers 16 residues. The germline V gene encodes CDR1 MDHEN and CDR2 SYDVKM. DNA of the CDR3: TGTGCCAGCAGTTTAGCCCGGGGACAGGGGGTCTACGAGCAGTACTTC. Its translation is CASSLARGQGVYEQYF.

This chain links TRBV10-3 with TRBJ2-5; 9 bases align to TRBD1. The germline CDR1 and CDR2 sequences are ENHRY and SYGVKD. V gave up 2 bases and J gave up 2 bases; unmatched junction bases: 6. This CDR3 has 16 amino acids. CDR3 region: CAISEGGQGPQETQYF. CDR3 bases: TGTGCCATCAGTGAGGGCGGACAGGGGCCGCAAGAGACCCAGTACTTC.

The rearrangement joins TRBV5-6 to TRBJ1-2, with a tentative D call TRBD1 (5 bases). This CDR3 is built from 14 residues. V was clipped by 7 bases and J by 4 bases, with 17 bases between them. Germline assignment: CDR1 SGHDT and CDR2 YYEEEE. The CDR3 reads CASGQGIELYGYTF. The DNA of the CDR3 is TGTGCCAGCGGGCAGGGAATCGAACTCTATGGCTACACCTTC.

The rearrangement uses TRBV7-8 and TRBJ2-1; 9 bases map to TRBD2. CDR1 is SGHVS, CDR2 FQNEAQ, per germline. The V gene end was trimmed by 1 base and the J gene end by 2 bases; junction bases not matched to a gene: 6. This CDR3 region has 17 residues. CDR3 sequence (DNA): TGTGCCAGCAGCTTAGTCATACTAGCGGGCACCTACAATGAGCAGTTCTTC. Translated: CASSLVILAGTYNEQFF.

The V call is TRBV30, the J call TRBJ1-3; D unresolved. V lost 1 base, J lost 0 bases, and 10 bases lay in between. Germline V gives CDR1 GTSNPN, CDR2 SVGIG (reference sequence). This CDR3 has 15 residues. CDR3: CAWSGYSLSGNTIYF. The DNA for the CDR3 is TGTGCCTGGAGTGGGTACTCCCTCTCTGGAAACACCATATATTTT. Looking up the rest from reference TRBV30 and TRBJ1-3 gives the full variable domain: SQTIHQWPATLVQPVGSPLSLECTVEGTSNPNLYWYRQAAGRGLQLLFYSVGIGQISSEVPQNLSASRPQDRQFILSSKKLLLSDSGFYLCAWSGYSLSGNTIYFGEGSWLTVV.

This chain joins TRBV7-9 and TRBJ1-1; D gene uncertain. V was trimmed by 5 bases and J by 6 bases, leaving 16 bases between them. The V gene's germline CDR1 is SEHNR and CDR2 FQNEAQ (reference sequence). The CDR3 has 14 amino acids. The CDR3, as DNA: TGTGCCAGCAGCCCCCACTTTCGGTACTCTGAAGCTTTCTTT. Translated: CASSPHFRYSEAFF.

This sequence joins TRBV5-1 and TRBJ1-4, with D possibly being TRBD1 (6 bases). The V gene lost 4 bases and the J gene lost 4 bases, with 11 bases spanning the gap. Germline loops: CDR1 SGHRS, CDR2 YFSETQ. This CDR3 region has 14 residues. The CDR3 is CASSHGDINEKLFF. The CDR3 coding sequence is TGCGCCAGCAGCCATGGGGACATTAATGAAAAACTGTTTTTT.

This chain links TRBV27 with TRBJ2-7; 8 bases match TRBD2. V was clipped by 6 bases and J by 4 bases; unmatched bases: 17. Germline V gives CDR1 MNHEY, CDR2 SMNVEV (reference sequence). The CDR3 loop spans 17 amino acids. Written as DNA, the CDR3 is TGTGCCAGCAGGACAAGGGTAGGCGGGAGGAGGGGTTACGAGCAGTACTTC. Translation gives CASRTRVGGRRGYEQYF.

The chain uses TRBV19 and TRBJ2-1; 12 bases map to TRBD2. This CDR3 contains 16 residues. With V trimmed by 7 bases and J by 10 bases, 14 bases remained unmatched. Germline lookup yields CDR1 LNHDA and CDR2 SQIVND (reference sequence). This CDR3 reads CASINPSSGRVTEQFF. DNA for the CDR3: TGTGCCAGTATCAACCCTTCTAGCGGGAGGGTTACGGAGCAGTTCTTC.

This chain connects TRBV13 to TRBJ2-5; 8 bases align to TRBD2. The CDR3 extends over 14 amino acids. From germline, CDR1 is PRHDT and CDR2 FYEKMQ (reference sequence). Germline trimming cut 3 bases from V and 6 bases from J; bases unmatched to any gene: 6. Here the CDR3 reads CASSFGGAGKTQYF. In DNA form, the CDR3 reads TGTGCCAGCAGCTTCGGGGGGGCGGGAAAGACCCAGTACTTC.

The rearrangement joins TRBV9 to TRBJ1-1, with 7 nucleotides matching TRBD1. Germline CDR1 SGDLS, CDR2 YYNGEE. Trimming cost V 4 bases and J 5 bases; bases outside gene matches: 5. The CDR3 runs 13 residues. The CDR3 DNA reads as TGTGCCAGCAGCCCAGGGGGGAGGACTGAAGCTTTCTTT. Encoded protein: CASSPGGRTEAFF.

The chain links TRBV2 to TRBJ1-3; D is perhaps TRBD1 (5 bases). The CDR3 is 15 amino acids. V lost 7 bases to trimming and J lost 3 bases, with 16 bases between them. Germline values: CDR1 SNHLY, CDR2 FYNNEI. DNA for the CDR3: TGTGCCAGCAAACAGGAGGGACTTGGTGGAAACACCATATATTTT. It is translated as CASKQEGLGGNTIYF.

This chain links TRBV18 with TRBJ2-3, with TRBD2 as a possible D gene (6 bases). Trimming left V 3 bases short and J 5 bases short, with 15 bases between. The CDR3 loop spans 15 amino acids. Per the germline V gene, CDR1 is KGHSH and CDR2 is LQKENI. The CDR3 protein is CASSPPGRGEDTQYF. In nucleotides, the CDR3 is TGTGCCAGCTCACCCCCCGGGCGGGGAGAAGATACGCAGTATTTT.